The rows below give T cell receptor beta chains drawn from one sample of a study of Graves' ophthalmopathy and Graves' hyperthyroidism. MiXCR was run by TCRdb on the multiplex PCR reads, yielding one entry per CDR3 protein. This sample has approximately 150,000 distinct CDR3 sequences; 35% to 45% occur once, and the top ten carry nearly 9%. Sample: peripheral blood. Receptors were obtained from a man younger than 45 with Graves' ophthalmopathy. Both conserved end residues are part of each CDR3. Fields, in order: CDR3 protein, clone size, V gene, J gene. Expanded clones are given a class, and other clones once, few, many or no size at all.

CGAENPRTGELFF,.,TRBV6-1,TRBJ2-2
CSATNPGETQYF,.,TRBV20-1,TRBJ2-5
CASSAEAGGRRF,few,TRBV7-2,TRBJ2-7
CASRTPDEKLFF,.,TRBV6-1,TRBJ1-4
CASSYSYDNSPLHF,.,TRBV6-5,TRBJ1-6
CASSFGQRNTIYF,once,TRBV28,TRBJ1-3
CASSWEPGHTYEQYF,many,TRBV6-2/TRBV6-3,TRBJ2-7
CASSSTGLAGVETQYF,few,TRBV27,TRBJ2-5
CASGRVSYGYTF,.,TRBV6-2/TRBV6-3,TRBJ1-2
CASSVGQNEQYF,.,TRBV12-3/TRBV12-4,TRBJ2-7
CASSYLPGPGTEAFF,.,TRBV6-2/TRBV6-3,TRBJ1-1
CASRETGTNTEAFF,.,TRBV12-3/TRBV12-4,TRBJ1-1
CAWTVRASTGELFF,many,TRBV30,TRBJ2-2
CASSQVGSGGETQYF,.,TRBV4-1,TRBJ2-5
CASSDRAYSNQPQHF,many,TRBV6-1,TRBJ1-5
CASSRGVYEQYF,many,TRBV13,TRBJ2-7
CASGSDSYGYTF,many,TRBV12-5,TRBJ1-2
CSGRTGGEETQYF,once,TRBV29-1,TRBJ2-5
CSERGQGYEQYF,.,TRBV20-1,TRBJ2-7
CASSPDSLTYTEAFF,many,TRBV5-1,TRBJ1-1
CASRPDRVSNQPQHF,many,TRBV6-2/TRBV6-3,TRBJ1-5
CAWSARTGILETQYF,many,TRBV30,TRBJ2-5
CASRAPSGRAAQYF,.,TRBV2,TRBJ2-7
CASSLGFGEQYF,many,TRBV12-3/TRBV12-4,TRBJ2-7
CATSNSVSNQPQHF,.,TRBV24-1,TRBJ1-5
CASSLAGTDYGYTF,many,TRBV7-9,TRBJ1-2
CATSRDQSSGNTIYF,.,TRBV15,TRBJ1-3
CASSLSLTGGRRDTEAFF,.,TRBV7-3,TRBJ1-1
CSVRPYTRSRTEAFF,many,TRBV29-1,TRBJ1-1
CASSSPSGRTGELFF,.,TRBV7-2,TRBJ2-2
CASKYGRVPQETQYF,.,TRBV6-1,TRBJ2-5
CASRPGSYNSPLHF,.,TRBV6-1,TRBJ1-6
CAISRDRETEAFF,many,TRBV10-3,TRBJ1-1
CASTRTGSYGYTF,many,TRBV28,TRBJ1-2
CASTRVRQLNTEAFF,.,TRBV2,TRBJ1-1
CASTSVGVQETQYF,many,TRBV28,TRBJ2-5
CASSLQGSMNTEAFF,many,TRBV12-3/TRBV12-4,TRBJ1-1
CSVESGTGGSQYF,many,TRBV29-1,TRBJ2-7
CASSEGGTLNTEAFF,many,TRBV9,TRBJ1-1
CASTRLDYGSYEQYF,many,TRBV12-3/TRBV12-4,TRBJ2-7
CASSWGTRAGELFF,few,TRBV6-5,TRBJ2-2